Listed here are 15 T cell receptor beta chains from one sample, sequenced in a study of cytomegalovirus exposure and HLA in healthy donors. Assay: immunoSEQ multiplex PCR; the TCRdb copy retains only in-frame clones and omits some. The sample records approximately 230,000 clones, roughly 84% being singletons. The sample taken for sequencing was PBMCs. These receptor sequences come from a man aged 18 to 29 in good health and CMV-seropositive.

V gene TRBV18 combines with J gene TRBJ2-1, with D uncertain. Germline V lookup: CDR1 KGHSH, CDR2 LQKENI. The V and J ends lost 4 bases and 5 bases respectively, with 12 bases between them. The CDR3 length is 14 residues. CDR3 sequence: CASSLKDGNNEQFF. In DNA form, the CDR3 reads TGTGCCAGCTCACTAAAAGACGGAAACAATGAGCAGTTCTTC.

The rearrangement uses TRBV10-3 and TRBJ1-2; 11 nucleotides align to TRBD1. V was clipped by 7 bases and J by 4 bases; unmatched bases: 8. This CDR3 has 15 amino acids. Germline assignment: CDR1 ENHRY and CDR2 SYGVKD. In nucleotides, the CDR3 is TGTGCCATCACCCCAGGACAGGGGGCAGGCTATGGCTACACCTTC. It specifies CAITPGQGAGYGYTF.

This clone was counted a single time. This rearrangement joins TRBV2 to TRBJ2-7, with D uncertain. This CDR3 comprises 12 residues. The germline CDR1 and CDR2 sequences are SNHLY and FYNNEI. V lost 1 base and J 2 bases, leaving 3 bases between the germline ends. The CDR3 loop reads CASSEVPYEQYF. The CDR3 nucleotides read TGTGCCAGCAGTGAAGTTCCCTACGAGCAGTACTTC.

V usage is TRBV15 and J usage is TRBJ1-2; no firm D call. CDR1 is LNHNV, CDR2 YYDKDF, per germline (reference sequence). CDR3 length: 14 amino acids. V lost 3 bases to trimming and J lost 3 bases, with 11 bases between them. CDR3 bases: TGTGCCACCAGCAGCCCGGGGAAGGACTATGGCTACACCTTC. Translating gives CATSSPGKDYGYTF.

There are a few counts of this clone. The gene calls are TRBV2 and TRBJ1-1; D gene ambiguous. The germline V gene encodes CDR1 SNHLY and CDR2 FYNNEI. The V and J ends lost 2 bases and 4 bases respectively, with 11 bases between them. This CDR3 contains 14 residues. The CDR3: CASSELEVGTEAFF. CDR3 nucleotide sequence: TGTGCCAGCAGTGAACTTGAAGTCGGCACTGAAGCTTTCTTT.

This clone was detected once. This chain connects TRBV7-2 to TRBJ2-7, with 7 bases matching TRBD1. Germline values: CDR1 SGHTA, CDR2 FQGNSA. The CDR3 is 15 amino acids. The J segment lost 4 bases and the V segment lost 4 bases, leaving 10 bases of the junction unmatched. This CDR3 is CASSSRTGVGYEQYF. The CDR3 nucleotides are TGTGCCAGCAGCTCACGAACAGGGGTTGGGTACGAGCAGTACTTC.

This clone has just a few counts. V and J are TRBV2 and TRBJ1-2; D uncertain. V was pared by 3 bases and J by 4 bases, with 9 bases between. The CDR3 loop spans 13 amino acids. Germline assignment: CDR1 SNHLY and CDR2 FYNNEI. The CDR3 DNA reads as TGTGCCAGCAGTGACGGGGAGGGCTATGGCTACACCTTC. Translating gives CASSDGEGYGYTF.

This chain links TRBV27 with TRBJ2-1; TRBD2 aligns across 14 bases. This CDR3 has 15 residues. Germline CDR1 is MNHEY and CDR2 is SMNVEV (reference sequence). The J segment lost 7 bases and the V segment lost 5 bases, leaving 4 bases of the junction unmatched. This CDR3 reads CASSNGLAGGNEQFF. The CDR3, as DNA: TGTGCCAGCAGTAACGGACTAGCGGGAGGTAATGAGCAGTTCTTC.

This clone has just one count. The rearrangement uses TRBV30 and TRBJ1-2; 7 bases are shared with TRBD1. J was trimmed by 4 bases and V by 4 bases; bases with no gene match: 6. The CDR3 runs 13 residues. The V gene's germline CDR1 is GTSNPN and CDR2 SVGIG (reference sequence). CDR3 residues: CAWTLGGGYGYTF. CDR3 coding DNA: TGTGCCTGGACCCTAGGGGGCGGCTATGGCTACACCTTC.

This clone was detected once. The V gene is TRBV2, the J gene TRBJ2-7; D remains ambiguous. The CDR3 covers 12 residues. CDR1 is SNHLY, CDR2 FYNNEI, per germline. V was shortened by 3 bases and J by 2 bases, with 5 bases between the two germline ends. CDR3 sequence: CASSDSAYEQYF. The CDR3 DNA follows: TGTGCCAGCAGTGACAGTGCCTACGAGCAGTACTTC.

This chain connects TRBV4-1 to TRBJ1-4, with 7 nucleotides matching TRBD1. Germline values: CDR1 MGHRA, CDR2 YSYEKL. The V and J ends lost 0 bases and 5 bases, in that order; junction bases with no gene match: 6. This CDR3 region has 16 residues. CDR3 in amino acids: CASSQDMGQLNEKLFF. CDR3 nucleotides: TGCGCCAGCAGCCAAGATATGGGACAGTTAAATGAAAAACTGTTTTTT.

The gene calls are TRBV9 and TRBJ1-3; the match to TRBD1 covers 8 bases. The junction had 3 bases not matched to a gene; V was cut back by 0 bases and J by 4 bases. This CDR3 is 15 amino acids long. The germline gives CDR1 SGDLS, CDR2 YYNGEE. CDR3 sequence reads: CASSVESGGGNTIYF. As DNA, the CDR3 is TGTGCCAGCAGCGTAGAATCAGGGGGCGGAAACACCATATATTTT.

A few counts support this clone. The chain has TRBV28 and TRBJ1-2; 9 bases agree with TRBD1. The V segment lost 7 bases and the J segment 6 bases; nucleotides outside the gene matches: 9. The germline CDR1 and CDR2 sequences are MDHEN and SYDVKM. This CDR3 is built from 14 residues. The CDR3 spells CASTPRTGVHGYTF. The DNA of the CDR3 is TGTGCCAGCACCCCTCGGACAGGGGTCCATGGCTACACCTTC.

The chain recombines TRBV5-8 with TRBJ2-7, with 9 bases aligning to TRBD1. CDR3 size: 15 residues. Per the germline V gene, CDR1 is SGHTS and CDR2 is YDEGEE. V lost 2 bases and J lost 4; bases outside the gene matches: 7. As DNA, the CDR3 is TGTGCCAGCAGCTTCCCACAGGGGGCAACATACGAGCAGTACTTC. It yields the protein CASSFPQGATYEQYF.

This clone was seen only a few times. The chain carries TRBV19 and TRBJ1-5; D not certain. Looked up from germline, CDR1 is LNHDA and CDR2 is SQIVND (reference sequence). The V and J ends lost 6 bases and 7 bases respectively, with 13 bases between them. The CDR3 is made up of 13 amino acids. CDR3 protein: CASRIRRGQPQHF. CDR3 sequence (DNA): TGTGCCAGTAGAATAAGGCGTGGGCAGCCCCAGCATTTT. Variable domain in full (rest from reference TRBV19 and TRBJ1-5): DGGITQSPKYLFRKEGQNVTLSCEQNLNHDAMYWYRQDPGQGLRLIYYSQIVNDFQKGDIAEGYSVSREKKESFPLTVTSAQKNPTAFYLCASRIRRGQPQHFGDGTRLSIL.